These T cell receptor beta chains were read from a single sample in a study of OX40 agonist ivuxolimab in advanced cancers. Profiling relied on immunoSEQ multiplex PCR, and the TCRdb table lists in-frame clones only, not all of them. The sample includes approximately 52,000 clones, approximately 85% of them seen just once. This sample comprised CD4+ or CD8+ T cells sorted from blood, obtained in a trial of the OX40 agonist ivuxolimab. The receptors shown here come from an adult with an advanced solid tumor such as melanoma, head and neck, liver or kidney cancer. The CDR3 runs from the conserved cysteine through the conserved F or W. A D gene is named only where the DNA matches it firmly. Clone size appears in some rows only: once, few, many, or a class for an expanded clone.

d_call: NA
v_call: TRBV10-1
j_call: TRBJ1-4
clone_size: NA
cdr3_aa: CASSGTDGKLFF
cdr3_nt: TGCGCCAGCAGTGGGACAGATGGAAAACTGTTTTTT

d_call: TRBD1
v_call: TRBV28
j_call: TRBJ2-7
clone_size: NA
cdr3_aa: CASSSGQGYEQYF
cdr3_nt: TGTGCCAGCAGTTCGGGACAGGGTTACGAGCAGTACTTC

d_call: NA
v_call: TRBV6-4
j_call: TRBJ2-2
clone_size: NA
cdr3_aa: CASSVEGNTGELFF
cdr3_nt: TGTGCCAGCAGTGTTGAGGGAAACACCGGGGAGCTGTTTTTT

d_call: NA
v_call: TRBV7-8
j_call: TRBJ2-5
clone_size: NA
cdr3_aa: CASSKGGFQTQYF
cdr3_nt: TGTGCCAGCAGCAAGGGGGGTTTCCAGACCCAGTACTTC

d_call: TRBD1
v_call: TRBV30
j_call: TRBJ1-2
clone_size: NA
cdr3_aa: CAWSLQGRGLYGYTF
cdr3_nt: TGTGCCTGGAGCCTTCAGGGGAGGGGGCTATATGGCTACACCTTC

d_call: NA
v_call: TRBV7-2
j_call: TRBJ1-6
clone_size: once
cdr3_aa: CASSLVREVQSPLHF
cdr3_nt: TGTGCCAGCAGCTTGGTGCGGGAGGTACAGTCACCCCTCCACTTT

d_call: NA
v_call: TRBV28
j_call: TRBJ1-5
clone_size: few
cdr3_aa: CASSLPGSSDSQHF
cdr3_nt: TGTGCCAGCAGTTTACCCGGGTCCTCCGACTCCCAGCATTTT

d_call: TRBD2
v_call: TRBV5-8
j_call: TRBJ2-1
clone_size: NA
cdr3_aa: CASSLAGGLNEQFF
cdr3_nt: TGTGCCAGCAGCTTAGCGGGGGGGCTCAATGAGCAGTTCTTC

d_call: NA
v_call: TRBV27
j_call: TRBJ2-4
clone_size: NA
cdr3_aa: CASSLSGGRAKNIQYF
cdr3_nt: TGTGCCAGCAGTTTATCCGGCGGCCGAGCCAAAAACATTCAGTACTTC

d_call: NA
v_call: TRBV5-1
j_call: TRBJ1-2
clone_size: NA
cdr3_aa: CASSVDRPSTGGYTF
cdr3_nt: TGCGCCAGCAGCGTAGACAGGCCCTCCACCGGAGGCTACACCTTC

d_call: NA
v_call: TRBV11-2
j_call: TRBJ1-2
clone_size: NA
cdr3_aa: CASSPRAGGSYTF
cdr3_nt: TGTGCCAGCAGCCCTAGAGCGGGGGGAAGCTACACCTTC

d_call: NA
v_call: TRBV7-2
j_call: TRBJ1-5
clone_size: NA
cdr3_aa: CASSGRLNQPQHF
cdr3_nt: TGTGCCAGCAGTGGGCGGCTCAATCAGCCCCAGCATTTT

d_call: NA
v_call: TRBV6-6
j_call: TRBJ1-5
clone_size: NA
cdr3_aa: CASSYQGRNQPQHF
cdr3_nt: TGTGCCAGCAGTTACCAGGGAAGGAATCAGCCCCAGCATTTT

d_call: TRBD1
v_call: TRBV5-1
j_call: TRBJ2-7
clone_size: NA
cdr3_aa: CASSVQTGGYEQYF
cdr3_nt: TGCGCCAGCAGCGTACAAACAGGGGGCTACGAGCAGTACTTC

d_call: NA
v_call: TRBV11-1
j_call: TRBJ1-1
clone_size: NA
cdr3_aa: CASSPGQNTEAFF
cdr3_nt: TGTGCCAGCAGCCCGGGACAGAACACTGAAGCTTTCTTT

d_call: TRBD2
v_call: TRBV4-2
j_call: TRBJ2-2
clone_size: few
cdr3_aa: CASAGGGGTGELFF
cdr3_nt: TGTGCCAGCGCGGGGGGAGGTGGGACCGGGGAGCTGTTTTTT

d_call: NA
v_call: TRBV5-1
j_call: TRBJ2-3
clone_size: NA
cdr3_aa: CASSGGRGSTDTQYF
cdr3_nt: TGCGCCAGCAGCGGGGGTCGGGGATCCACAGATACGCAGTATTTT

d_call: TRBD1
v_call: TRBV9
j_call: TRBJ1-6
clone_size: NA
cdr3_aa: CASSVAGDRGESPLHF
cdr3_nt: TGTGCCAGCAGCGTAGCTGGGGACAGGGGGGAATCACCCCTCCACTTT

d_call: NA
v_call: TRBV5-1
j_call: TRBJ2-5
clone_size: NA
cdr3_aa: CASSLGTSGGETQYF
cdr3_nt: TGCGCCAGCAGCCTGGGGACCTCCGGAGGGGAGACCCAGTACTTC

d_call: NA
v_call: TRBV4-1
j_call: TRBJ2-7
clone_size: NA
cdr3_aa: CASSQGEVLPSYEQYF
cdr3_nt: TGCGCCAGCAGCCAAGGAGAAGTTTTACCTTCCTACGAGCAGTACTTC

d_call: NA
v_call: TRBV18
j_call: TRBJ2-3
clone_size: NA
cdr3_aa: CASSPSRALTDTQYF
cdr3_nt: TGTGCCAGCTCACCATCCAGGGCCCTAACAGATACGCAGTATTTT

d_call: TRBD1
v_call: TRBV13
j_call: TRBJ1-1
clone_size: NA
cdr3_aa: CASTAGGVAFF
cdr3_nt: TGTGCCAGCACCGCAGGGGGCGTAGCTTTCTTT

d_call: NA
v_call: TRBV6-6
j_call: TRBJ2-3
clone_size: NA
cdr3_aa: CASTGRTTWGPDTQYF
cdr3_nt: TGTGCCAGCACCGGGAGAACTACTTGGGGCCCAGATACGCAGTATTTT

d_call: NA
v_call: TRBV5-6
j_call: TRBJ1-1
clone_size: few
cdr3_aa: CASSSHGNTEAFF
cdr3_nt: TGTGCCAGCAGCAGTCACGGGAACACTGAAGCTTTCTTT

d_call: TRBD2
v_call: TRBV19
j_call: TRBJ2-3
clone_size: NA
cdr3_aa: CASSLAAASKTDTQYF
cdr3_nt: TGTGCCAGTAGTCTAGCGGCGGCCTCGAAAACAGATACGCAGTATTTT

d_call: NA
v_call: TRBV5-1
j_call: TRBJ2-3
clone_size: NA
cdr3_aa: CASSLEYGTDTQYF
cdr3_nt: TGCGCCAGCAGTCTAGAGTATGGCACAGATACGCAGTATTTT

d_call: NA
v_call: TRBV7-9
j_call: TRBJ1-4
clone_size: NA
cdr3_aa: CASSSYATNEKLFF
cdr3_nt: TGTGCCAGCAGCTCATACGCAACTAATGAAAAACTGTTTTTT

d_call: TRBD2
v_call: TRBV7-7
j_call: TRBJ2-2
clone_size: NA
cdr3_aa: CASSRGTSGGPGELFF
cdr3_nt: TGTGCCAGCAGCCGGGGGACTAGCGGGGGGCCCGGGGAGCTGTTTTTT

d_call: NA
v_call: TRBV20-1
j_call: TRBJ2-7
clone_size: NA
cdr3_aa: CSAFSGYEQYF
cdr3_nt: TGCAGTGCGTTCAGCGGCTACGAGCAGTACTTC

d_call: NA
v_call: TRBV25-1
j_call: TRBJ1-2
clone_size: once
cdr3_aa: CASSEWGRSNYGYTF
cdr3_nt: TGTGCCAGCAGTGAATGGGGCAGGTCTAACTATGGCTACACCTTC

d_call: NA
v_call: TRBV4-1
j_call: TRBJ1-5
clone_size: NA
cdr3_aa: CASSLQRVGSYSNQPQHF
cdr3_nt: TGCGCCAGCAGCCTCCAACGGGTGGGCAGTTATAGCAATCAGCCCCAGCATTTT

d_call: NA
v_call: TRBV14
j_call: TRBJ1-3
clone_size: NA
cdr3_aa: CASSQRSGGSGNTIYF
cdr3_nt: TGTGCCAGCAGCCAGCGATCGGGAGGCTCTGGAAACACCATATATTTT

d_call: NA
v_call: TRBV7-2
j_call: TRBJ2-1
clone_size: once
cdr3_aa: CASDSGYSYNEQFF
cdr3_nt: TGTGCCAGCGACTCCGGCTACTCCTACAATGAGCAGTTCTTC

d_call: NA
v_call: TRBV5-1
j_call: TRBJ1-4
clone_size: once
cdr3_aa: CASSISATNEKLFF
cdr3_nt: TGCGCCAGCAGCATCAGTGCAACTAATGAAAAACTGTTTTTT

d_call: NA
v_call: TRBV5-6
j_call: TRBJ2-4
clone_size: NA
cdr3_aa: CASKEGGPSKNIQYF
cdr3_nt: TGTGCCAGCAAAGAGGGGGGGCCTAGTAAAAACATTCAGTACTTC

d_call: NA
v_call: TRBV7-6
j_call: TRBJ1-3
clone_size: NA
cdr3_aa: CASSLAGQGLRNTIYF
cdr3_nt: TGTGCCAGCAGCTTAGCCGGTCAGGGCCTTAGAAACACCATATATTTT

d_call: NA
v_call: TRBV18
j_call: TRBJ1-5
clone_size: NA
cdr3_aa: CASSPPGQPQHF
cdr3_nt: TGTGCCAGCTCGCCCCCTGGGCAGCCCCAGCATTTT

d_call: TRBD2
v_call: TRBV5-1
j_call: TRBJ2-7
clone_size: once
cdr3_aa: CASSPGTSGYEQYF
cdr3_nt: TGCGCCAGCAGCCCCGGGACTAGCGGGTACGAGCAGTACTTC

d_call: NA
v_call: TRBV5-4
j_call: TRBJ1-6
clone_size: NA
cdr3_aa: CASSPGHPPGSPLHF
cdr3_nt: TGTGCCAGCAGCCCCGGCCACCCCCCGGGATCACCCCTCCACTTT

d_call: NA
v_call: TRBV30
j_call: TRBJ1-6
clone_size: NA
cdr3_aa: CAWSEGPGSPLHF
cdr3_nt: TGTGCCTGGAGTGAAGGTCCGGGGTCACCCCTCCACTTT

d_call: TRBD1
v_call: TRBV4-3
j_call: TRBJ1-2
clone_size: NA
cdr3_aa: CASSQAGTGYQHTF
cdr3_nt: TGCGCCAGCAGCCAGGCCGGGACAGGGTATCAGCACACCTTC

d_call: NA
v_call: TRBV2
j_call: TRBJ2-5
clone_size: NA
cdr3_aa: CASRNRAGEQYF
cdr3_nt: TGTGCCAGCAGGAACAGGGCTGGGGAGCAGTACTTC

d_call: TRBD1
v_call: TRBV11-3
j_call: TRBJ2-1
clone_size: few
cdr3_aa: CASSGWDSEQFF
cdr3_nt: TGTGCCAGCAGTGGCTGGGACAGTGAGCAGTTCTTC

d_call: NA
v_call: TRBV7-2
j_call: TRBJ2-7
clone_size: NA
cdr3_aa: CASSLDVGPYEQYF
cdr3_nt: TGTGCCAGCAGCTTAGATGTGGGACCCTACGAGCAGTACTTC

d_call: NA
v_call: TRBV19
j_call: TRBJ1-4
clone_size: NA
cdr3_aa: CASSVGVSDEKLFF
cdr3_nt: TGTGCCAGTAGTGTGGGGGTATCGGATGAAAAACTGTTTTTT

d_call: NA
v_call: TRBV6-5
j_call: TRBJ2-1
clone_size: NA
cdr3_aa: CASSYGRDEQFF
cdr3_nt: TGTGCCAGCAGTTACGGTCGGGATGAGCAGTTCTTC

d_call: NA
v_call: TRBV14
j_call: TRBJ2-5
clone_size: NA
cdr3_aa: CASSQVRGPQETQYF
cdr3_nt: TGTGCCAGCAGCCAAGTCAGGGGCCCCCAAGAGACCCAGTACTTC

d_call: NA
v_call: TRBV7-2
j_call: TRBJ2-7
clone_size: NA
cdr3_aa: CASSLDRVGYEQYF
cdr3_nt: TGTGCCAGCAGCTTAGACAGGGTCGGGTACGAGCAGTACTTC

d_call: NA
v_call: TRBV30
j_call: TRBJ1-2
clone_size: few
cdr3_aa: CAWSPGRSGYTF
cdr3_nt: TGTGCCTGGAGCCCGGGGCGGAGTGGCTACACCTTC

d_call: NA
v_call: TRBV4-3
j_call: TRBJ2-1
clone_size: NA
cdr3_aa: CASSQDPSGEQFF
cdr3_nt: TGCGCCAGCAGCCAAGATCCCAGCGGTGAGCAGTTCTTC

d_call: NA
v_call: TRBV2
j_call: TRBJ1-5
clone_size: few
cdr3_aa: CASSEMGPRGGQPQHF
cdr3_nt: TGTGCCAGCAGTGAAATGGGGCCCAGGGGAGGTCAGCCCCAGCATTTT

d_call: NA
v_call: TRBV6-1
j_call: TRBJ2-5
clone_size: NA
cdr3_aa: CASSEAKETQYF
cdr3_nt: TGTGCCAGCAGTGAAGCGAAAGAGACCCAGTACTTC

d_call: TRBD2
v_call: TRBV11-2
j_call: TRBJ2-5
clone_size: NA
cdr3_aa: CASSFSGGGETQYF
cdr3_nt: TGTGCCAGCAGCTTTAGCGGGGGCGGAGAGACCCAGTACTTC

d_call: NA
v_call: TRBV7-7
j_call: TRBJ1-6
clone_size: NA
cdr3_aa: CASSVSSYNSPLHF
cdr3_nt: TGTGCCAGCAGCGTAAGCTCCTATAATTCACCCCTCCACTTT

d_call: TRBD2
v_call: TRBV5-1
j_call: TRBJ2-1
clone_size: NA
cdr3_aa: CASSLGGSNEQFF
cdr3_nt: TGCGCCAGCAGCTTGGGCGGGAGTAATGAGCAGTTCTTC

d_call: TRBD2
v_call: TRBV13
j_call: TRBJ2-7
clone_size: few
cdr3_aa: CASSLEPTGTSGGRSYEQYF
cdr3_nt: TGTGCCAGCAGCTTAGAACCAACCGGGACTAGCGGGGGTCGCTCCTACGAGCAGTACTTC

d_call: NA
v_call: TRBV5-6
j_call: TRBJ1-5
clone_size: NA
cdr3_aa: CASRRGRAGNQPQHF
cdr3_nt: TGTGCCAGCAGGAGGGGACGGGCGGGCAATCAGCCCCAGCATTTT

d_call: TRBD1
v_call: TRBV6-6
j_call: TRBJ1-4
clone_size: NA
cdr3_aa: CASGGNDRGELFF
cdr3_nt: TGTGCCAGCGGGGGCAATGACAGGGGAGAACTGTTTTTT

d_call: TRBD1
v_call: TRBV28
j_call: TRBJ1-5
clone_size: NA
cdr3_aa: CASKRQGVGHQPQHF
cdr3_nt: TGTGCCAGCAAAAGACAGGGGGTTGGGCATCAGCCCCAGCATTTT